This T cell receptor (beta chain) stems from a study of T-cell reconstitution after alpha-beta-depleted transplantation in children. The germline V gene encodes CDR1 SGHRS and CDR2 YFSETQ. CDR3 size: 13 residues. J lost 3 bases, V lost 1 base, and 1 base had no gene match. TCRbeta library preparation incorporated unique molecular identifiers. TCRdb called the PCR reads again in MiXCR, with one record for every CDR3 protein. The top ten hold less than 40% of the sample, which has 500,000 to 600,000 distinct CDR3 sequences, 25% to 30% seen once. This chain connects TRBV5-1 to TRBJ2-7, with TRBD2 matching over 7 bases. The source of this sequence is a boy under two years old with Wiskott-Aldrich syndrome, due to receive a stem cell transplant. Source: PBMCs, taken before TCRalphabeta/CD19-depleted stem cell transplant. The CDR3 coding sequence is TGCGCCAGCAGCTTGACTAGCGTCTACGAGCAGTACTTC. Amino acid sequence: CASSLTSVYEQYF.